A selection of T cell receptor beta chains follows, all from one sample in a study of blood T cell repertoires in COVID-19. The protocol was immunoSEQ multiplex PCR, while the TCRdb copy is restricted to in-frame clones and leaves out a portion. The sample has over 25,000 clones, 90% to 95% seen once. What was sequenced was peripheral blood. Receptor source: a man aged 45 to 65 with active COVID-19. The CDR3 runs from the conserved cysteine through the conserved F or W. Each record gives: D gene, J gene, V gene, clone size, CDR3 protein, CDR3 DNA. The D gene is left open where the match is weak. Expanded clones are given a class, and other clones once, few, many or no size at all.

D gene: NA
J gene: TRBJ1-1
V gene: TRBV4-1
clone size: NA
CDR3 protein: CASSHVPPGGAFF
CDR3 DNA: TGCGCCAGCAGCCACGTTCCTCCAGGAGGAGCTTTCTTT

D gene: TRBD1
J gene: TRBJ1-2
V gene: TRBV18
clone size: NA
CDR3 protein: CASSPQGQGFDYGYTF
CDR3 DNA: TGTGCCAGCTCACCCCAGGGACAGGGATTCGACTATGGCTACACCTTC

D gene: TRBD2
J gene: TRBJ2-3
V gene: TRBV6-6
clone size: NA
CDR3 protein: CASMERGGRDTQYF
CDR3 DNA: TGTGCCAGCATGGAACGGGGGGGCAGAGATACGCAGTATTTT

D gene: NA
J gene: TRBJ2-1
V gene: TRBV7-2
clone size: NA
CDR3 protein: CASSLQGSYNEQFF
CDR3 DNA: TGTGCCAGCAGCTTACAGGGCTCCTACAATGAGCAGTTCTTC

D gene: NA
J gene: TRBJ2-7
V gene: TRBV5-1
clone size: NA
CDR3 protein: CASRIESTSSYEQYF
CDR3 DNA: TGCGCCAGCAGGATAGAAAGTACGAGTTCCTACGAGCAGTACTTC

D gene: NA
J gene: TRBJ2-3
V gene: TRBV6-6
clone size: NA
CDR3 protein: CASSTTRAHTDTQYF
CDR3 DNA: TGTGCCAGCAGTACAACTAGGGCACACACAGATACGCAGTATTTT

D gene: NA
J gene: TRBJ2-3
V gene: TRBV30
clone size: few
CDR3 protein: CAWSVPQGFTDTQYF
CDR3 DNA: TGTGCCTGGAGTGTACCCCAGGGGTTCACAGATACGCAGTATTTT

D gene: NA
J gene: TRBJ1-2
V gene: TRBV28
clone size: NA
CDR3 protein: CASSFGGANTYYGYTF
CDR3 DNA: TGTGCCAGCAGTTTTGGAGGAGCCAACACTTACTATGGCTACACCTTC

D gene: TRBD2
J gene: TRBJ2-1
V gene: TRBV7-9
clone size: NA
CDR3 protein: CASSPLAGLSYNEQFF
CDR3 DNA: TGTGCCAGCAGCCCCCTAGCGGGGCTATCCTACAATGAGCAGTTCTTC

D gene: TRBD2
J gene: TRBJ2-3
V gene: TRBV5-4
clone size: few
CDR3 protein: CASSSKERGASTDTQYF
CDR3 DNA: TGTGCCAGCAGCTCCAAAGAGCGGGGTGCTAGCACAGATACGCAGTATTTT

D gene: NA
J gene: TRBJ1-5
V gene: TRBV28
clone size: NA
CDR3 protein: CASGVTVGGNQPQHF
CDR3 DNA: TGTGCCAGCGGAGTGACAGTGGGTGGCAATCAGCCCCAGCATTTT

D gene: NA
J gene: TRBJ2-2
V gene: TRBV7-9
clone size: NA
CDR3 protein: CASSLQLASNTGELFF
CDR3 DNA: TGTGCCAGCAGCTTACAGCTAGCGTCGAACACCGGGGAGCTGTTTTTT

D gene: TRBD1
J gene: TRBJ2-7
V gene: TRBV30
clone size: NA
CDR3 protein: CAWSVPPWTGAYEQYF
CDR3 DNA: TGTGCCTGGAGTGTACCACCCTGGACAGGAGCTTACGAGCAGTACTTC

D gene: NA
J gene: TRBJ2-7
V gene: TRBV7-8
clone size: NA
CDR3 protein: CASSLEAYYEQYF
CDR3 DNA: TGTGCCAGCAGCTTGGAGGCTTACTACGAGCAGTACTTC

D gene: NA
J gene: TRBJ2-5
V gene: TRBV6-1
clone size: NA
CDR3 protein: CASSDGRLGGRETQYF
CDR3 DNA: TGTGCCAGCAGTGATGGACGACTTGGGGGCCGAGAGACCCAGTACTTC

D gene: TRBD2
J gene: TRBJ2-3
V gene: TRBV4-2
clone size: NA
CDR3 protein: CASSQDGREGLTDTQYF
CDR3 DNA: TGTGCCAGCAGCCAAGATGGCCGGGAGGGCCTTACAGATACGCAGTATTTT

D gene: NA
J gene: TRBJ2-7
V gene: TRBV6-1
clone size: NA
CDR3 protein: CASSESGSYEQYF
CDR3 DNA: TGTGCCAGCAGTGAGTCGGGGTCCTACGAGCAGTACTTC

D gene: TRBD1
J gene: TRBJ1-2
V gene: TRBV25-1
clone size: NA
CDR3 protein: CASSGDRAGYTF
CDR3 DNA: TGTGCCAGCAGTGGGGACAGGGCTGGCTACACCTTC

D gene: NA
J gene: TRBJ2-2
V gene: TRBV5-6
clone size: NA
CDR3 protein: CASSLGPTSNTGELFF
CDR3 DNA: TGTGCCAGCAGCTTGGGGCCGACTTCGAACACCGGGGAGCTGTTTTTT

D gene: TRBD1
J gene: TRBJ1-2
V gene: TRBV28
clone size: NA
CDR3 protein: CASSLPTGTGGYTF
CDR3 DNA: TGTGCCAGCAGTTTACCGACAGGGACGGGGGGCTACACCTTC

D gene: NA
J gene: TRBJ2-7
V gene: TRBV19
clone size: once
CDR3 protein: CASSSRDWYQF
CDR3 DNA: TGTGCCAGTAGTTCCCGGGACTGGTACCAATTC

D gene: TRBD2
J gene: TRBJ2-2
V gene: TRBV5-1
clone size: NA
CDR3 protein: CASSVRTSGDTGELFF
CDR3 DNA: TGCGCCAGCAGCGTAAGGACTAGCGGGGACACCGGGGAGCTGTTTTTT

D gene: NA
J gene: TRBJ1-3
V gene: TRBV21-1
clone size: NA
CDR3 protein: CAPIGVYTGNTIYF
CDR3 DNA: TGTGCCCCTATAGGGGTTTACACTGGAAACACCATATATTTT

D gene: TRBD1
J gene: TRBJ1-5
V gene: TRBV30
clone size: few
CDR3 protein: CAWDRGLGQPQHF
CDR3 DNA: TGTGCCTGGGACAGGGGGCTGGGTCAGCCCCAGCATTTT

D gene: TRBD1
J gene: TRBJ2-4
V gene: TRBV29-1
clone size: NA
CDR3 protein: CSARDSVIQYF
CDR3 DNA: TGCAGCGCACGGGACAGCGTCATTCAGTACTTC